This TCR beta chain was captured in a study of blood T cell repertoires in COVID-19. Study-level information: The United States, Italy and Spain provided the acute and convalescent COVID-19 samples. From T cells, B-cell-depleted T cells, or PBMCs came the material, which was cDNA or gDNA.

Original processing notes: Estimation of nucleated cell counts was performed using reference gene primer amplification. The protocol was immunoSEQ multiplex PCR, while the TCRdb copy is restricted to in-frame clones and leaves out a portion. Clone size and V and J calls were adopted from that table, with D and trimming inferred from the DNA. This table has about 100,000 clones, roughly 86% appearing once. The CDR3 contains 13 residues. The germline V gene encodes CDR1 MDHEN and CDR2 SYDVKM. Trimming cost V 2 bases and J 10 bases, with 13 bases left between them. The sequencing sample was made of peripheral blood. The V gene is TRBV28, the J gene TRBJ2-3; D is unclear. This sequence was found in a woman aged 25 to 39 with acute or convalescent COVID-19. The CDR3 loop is CASSLPQASAQYF. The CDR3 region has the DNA TGTGCCAGCAGTTTACCTCAGGCCTCTGCGCAGTATTTT.